This section outlines one TCR beta chain sequence together with its context. Its binding antigen is unknown. The sample holds no much larger clone one base away, and base qualities are not on file. This entry belongs to a study of control samples from healthy donors and cancer patients (dated by TCRdb to between 2020 and 2021). From the germline V gene (reference sequence), CDR1 is LGHDT and CDR2 is YNNKEL. The CDR3 covers 13 residues, taking in both the cysteine and the phenylalanine. Only CDR3 DNA is held: 39 bases, read in frame from base 1. V and J are truncated by 8 bases and 5 bases respectively, leaving an intervening sequence of 15 bases. Receptor amplification or capture employed the immunoSEQ multiplex PCR assay. In TCRdb, the immuneACCESS table is reduced to in-frame sequences with V and J assigned. These tables do not hold every clone; where another copy was compared, an unresolved V gene accounts for under half, and the others remain unexplained. Present in this sample are tens of thousands of clones, approximately 70% of which were seen just once. The ten most abundant clones make up approximately 17% of the sample.

The sequencing input was formalin-fixed, paraffin-embedded tissue. The sequence derives from a male donor with melanoma. The sequence is built from TRBV3-1 (or the pseudogene TRBV3-2) and TRBJ1-1; the best D guess is TRBD1, with 5 bases matching. The CDR3 corresponds to CASGFQGGTEAFF. The nucleotide sequence is TGTGCCAGCGGGTTCCAGGGTGGAACTGAAGCTTTCTTT.